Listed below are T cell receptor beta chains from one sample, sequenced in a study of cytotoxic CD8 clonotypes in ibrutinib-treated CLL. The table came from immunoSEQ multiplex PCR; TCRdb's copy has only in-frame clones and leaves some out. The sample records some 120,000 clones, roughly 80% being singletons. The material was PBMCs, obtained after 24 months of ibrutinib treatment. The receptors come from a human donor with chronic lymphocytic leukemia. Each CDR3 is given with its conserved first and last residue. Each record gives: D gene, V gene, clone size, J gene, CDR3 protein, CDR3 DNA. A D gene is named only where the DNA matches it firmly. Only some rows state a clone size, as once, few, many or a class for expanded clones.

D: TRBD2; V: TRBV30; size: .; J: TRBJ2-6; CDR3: CAWSPGGTGANVLTF; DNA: TGTGCCTGGAGTCCGGGGGGGACTGGGGCCAACGTCCTGACTTTC
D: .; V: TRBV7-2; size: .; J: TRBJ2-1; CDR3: CASSFEQGNEQFF; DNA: TGTGCCAGCAGCTTCGAACAGGGCAATGAGCAGTTCTTC
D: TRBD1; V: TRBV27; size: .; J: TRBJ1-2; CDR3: CASSPTGVGGYTF; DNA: TGTGCCAGCAGCCCCACAGGGGTTGGTGGCTACACCTTC
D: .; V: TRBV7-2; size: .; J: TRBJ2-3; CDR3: CASSPFPEGTQYF; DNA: TGTGCCAGCAGCCCATTCCCGGAAGGTACGCAGTATTTT
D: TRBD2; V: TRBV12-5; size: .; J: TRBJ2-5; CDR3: CASGPGTNQETQYF; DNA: TGTGCTAGTGGCCCCGGGACTAACCAAGAGACCCAGTACTTC
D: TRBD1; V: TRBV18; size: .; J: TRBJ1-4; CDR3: CASSPSRTGDEKLFF; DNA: TGTGCCAGCTCACCAAGTAGGACAGGGGATGAAAAACTGTTTTTT
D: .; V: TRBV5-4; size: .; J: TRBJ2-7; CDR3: CASSFVGTSTEQYF; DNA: TGTGCCAGCAGCTTTGTTGGGACTTCCACCGAGCAGTACTTC
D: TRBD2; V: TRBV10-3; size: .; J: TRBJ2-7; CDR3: CAISNTGTSGGQIYEQYF; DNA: TGTGCCATCAGTAACACCGGGACTAGCGGGGGCCAAATCTACGAGCAGTACTTC
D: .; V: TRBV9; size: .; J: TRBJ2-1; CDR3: CASSARGAIDEQFF; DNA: TGTGCCAGCAGCGCTCGGGGGGCGATTGATGAGCAGTTCTTC
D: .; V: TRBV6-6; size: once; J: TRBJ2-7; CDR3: CASRRTGTPTYEQYF; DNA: TGTGCCAGCAGACGGACCGGGACACCCACCTACGAGCAGTACTTC
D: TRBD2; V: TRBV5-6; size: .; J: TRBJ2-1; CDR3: CASSRIAGGYNEQFF; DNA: TGTGCCAGCAGCAGAATAGCGGGGGGCTACAATGAGCAGTTCTTC
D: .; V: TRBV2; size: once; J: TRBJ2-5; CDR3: CASSEGRETQYF; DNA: TGTGCCAGCAGTGAGGGGCGGGAGACCCAGTACTTC
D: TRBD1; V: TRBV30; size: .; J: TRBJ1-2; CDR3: CAWSPSTGMGYTF; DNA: TGTGCCTGGAGTCCTTCGACAGGGATGGGCTACACCTTC
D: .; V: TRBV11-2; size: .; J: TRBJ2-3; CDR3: CASSLEVGRGTDTQYF; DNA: TGTGCCAGCAGCTTAGAAGTCGGCAGGGGCACAGATACGCAGTATTTT
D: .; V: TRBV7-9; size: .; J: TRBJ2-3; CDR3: CASSLRGQDVSTDTQYF; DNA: TGTGCCAGCAGCTTACGGGGTCAAGATGTCAGCACAGATACGCAGTATTTT
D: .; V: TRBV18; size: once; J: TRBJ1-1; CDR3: CASSVTYLMNTEAFF; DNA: TGTGCCAGCTCAGTGACATATTTAATGAACACTGAAGCTTTCTTT
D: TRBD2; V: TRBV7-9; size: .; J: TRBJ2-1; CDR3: CASSVSGGPYNEQFF; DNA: TGTGCCAGCAGCGTTAGCGGGGGACCATACAATGAGCAGTTCTTC
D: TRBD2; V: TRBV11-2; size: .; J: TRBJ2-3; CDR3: CASSLVGGGTDTQYF; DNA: TGTGCCAGCAGCTTAGTGGGAGGGGGCACAGATACGCAGTATTTT
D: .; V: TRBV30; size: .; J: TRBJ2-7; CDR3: CAFTGGAGEQYF; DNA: TGTGCCTTCACCGGGGGCGCGGGCGAGCAGTACTTC
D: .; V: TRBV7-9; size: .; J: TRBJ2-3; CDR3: CASSPRTGTDTQYF; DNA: TGTGCCAGCAGCCCCCGGACAGGCACAGATACGCAGTATTTT
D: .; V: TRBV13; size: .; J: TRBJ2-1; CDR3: CASSSPRGTGNEQFF; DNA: TGTGCCAGCAGCTCTCCGCGGGGTACGGGGAATGAGCAGTTCTTC
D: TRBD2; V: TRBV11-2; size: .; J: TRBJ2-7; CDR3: CASSLERLAGGSYEQYF; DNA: TGTGCCAGCAGCTTAGAGAGACTAGCGGGGGGCTCCTACGAGCAGTACTTC
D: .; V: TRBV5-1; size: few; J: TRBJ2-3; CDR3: CASRGSTDTQYF; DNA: TGCGCCAGCAGGGGGAGCACAGATACGCAGTATTTT
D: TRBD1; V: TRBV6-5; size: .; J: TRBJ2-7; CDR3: CATSAGTGVREQYF; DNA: TGTGCCACATCCGCCGGGACAGGGGTTCGCGAGCAGTACTTC
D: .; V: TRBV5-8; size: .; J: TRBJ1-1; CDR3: CASRKNDRWNTEAFF; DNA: TGTGCCAGCAGAAAAAACGACAGGTGGAACACTGAAGCTTTCTTT
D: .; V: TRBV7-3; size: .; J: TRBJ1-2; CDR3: CASSLQDGDGYTF; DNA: TGTGCCAGCAGCTTGCAGGACGGGGATGGCTACACCTTC
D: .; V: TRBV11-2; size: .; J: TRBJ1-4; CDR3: CASSSAIRQATNEKLFF; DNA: TGTGCCAGCAGCTCCGCAATACGCCAAGCAACTAATGAAAAACTGTTTTTT
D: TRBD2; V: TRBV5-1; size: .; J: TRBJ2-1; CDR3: CASSLPASGGAHNEQFF; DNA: TGCGCCAGCAGCTTGCCCGCGTCGGGGGGGGCCCACAATGAGCAGTTCTTC
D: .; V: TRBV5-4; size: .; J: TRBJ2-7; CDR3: CASSLGQASPEEQYF; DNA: TGTGCCAGCAGCTTGGGGCAGGCCTCCCCGGAGGAGCAGTACTTC
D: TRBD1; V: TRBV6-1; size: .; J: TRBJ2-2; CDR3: CASSEGPGGWTGELFF; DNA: TGTGCCAGCAGTGAAGGTCCAGGGGGCTGGACCGGGGAGCTGTTTTTT
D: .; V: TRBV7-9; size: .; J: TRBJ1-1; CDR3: CASSLGVGGTAGTEAFF; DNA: TGTGCCAGCAGCTTAGGGGTCGGGGGAACGGCGGGCACTGAAGCTTTCTTT
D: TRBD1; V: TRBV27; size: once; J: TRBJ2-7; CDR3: CASKSTGLEQYF; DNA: TGTGCCAGCAAATCGACAGGGCTCGAGCAGTACTTC
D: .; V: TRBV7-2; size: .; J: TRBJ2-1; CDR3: CASSLAVSPGEYNEQFF; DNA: TGTGCCAGCAGCTTAGCGGTGAGCCCGGGGGAGTACAATGAGCAGTTCTTC
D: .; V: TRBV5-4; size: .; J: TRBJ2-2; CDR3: CASSPQEGSNTGELFF; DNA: TGTGCCAGCAGCCCTCAGGAGGGATCGAACACCGGGGAGCTGTTTTTT
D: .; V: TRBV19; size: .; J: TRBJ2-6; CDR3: CASRETAGTATSGANVLTF; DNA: TGTGCCAGTAGGGAGACGGCCGGGACGGCAACCTCTGGGGCCAACGTCCTGACTTTC
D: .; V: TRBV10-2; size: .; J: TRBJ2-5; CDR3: CASREMETQYF; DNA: TGCGCCAGCAGGGAGATGGAGACCCAGTACTTC
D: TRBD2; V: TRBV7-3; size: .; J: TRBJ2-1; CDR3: CASSLERGAPLFF; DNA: TGTGCCAGCAGCTTAGAGCGGGGGGCCCCCCTCTTCTTC
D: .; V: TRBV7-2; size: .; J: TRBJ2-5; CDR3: CASSLALFGETQYF; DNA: TGTGCCAGCAGCTTAGCGTTGTTTGGGGAGACCCAGTACTTC
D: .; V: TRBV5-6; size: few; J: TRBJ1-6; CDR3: CASSLTNSPLHF; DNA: TGTGCCAGCAGCTTGACAAATTCACCCCTCCACTTT
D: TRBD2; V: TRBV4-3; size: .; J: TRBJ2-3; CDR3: CASSQDPATSVADTQYF; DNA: TGCGCCAGCAGCCAAGATCCGGCGACTAGCGTTGCAGATACGCAGTATTTT
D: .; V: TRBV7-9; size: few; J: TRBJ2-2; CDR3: CASSLIQPQNTGELFF; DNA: TGTGCCAGCAGCTTAATCCAGCCCCAGAACACCGGGGAGCTGTTTTTT
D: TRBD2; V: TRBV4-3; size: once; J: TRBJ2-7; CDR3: CASSHSSGGAFDKYF; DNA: TGCGCCAGCAGCCACAGTAGCGGGGGGGCCTTCGATAAGTACTTC
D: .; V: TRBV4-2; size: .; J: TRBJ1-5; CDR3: CASSQVMSGIAQPQHF; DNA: TGTGCCAGCAGCCAAGTAATGTCAGGGATAGCTCAGCCCCAGCATTTT
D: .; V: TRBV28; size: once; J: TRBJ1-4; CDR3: CASSSSPGLNEKLFF; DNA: TGTGCCAGCAGTTCGTCTCCAGGATTAAATGAAAAACTGTTTTTT